This T cell receptor beta chain was profiled in a study of cytomegalovirus exposure and HLA in healthy donors. This CDR3 region has 18 residues. Germline assignment: CDR1 SGHRS and CDR2 YFSETQ. Trimming took 4 bases from V and 2 from J; bases not matched to a gene: 9. Profiling relied on immunoSEQ multiplex PCR, and the TCRdb table lists in-frame clones only, not all of them. This table has about 70,000 clones, around 94% appearing once. The chain joins TRBV5-1 to TRBJ2-3; 14 bases are a match to TRBD2. The sequence derives from a man between 18 and 35 years old in good health and CMV-seropositive. Material: PBMCs. The CDR3 DNA follows: TGCGCCAGCAGCCCGGGACTAGCGGGAGCAATGTCCACAGATACGCAGTATTTT. This sequence encodes CASSPGLAGAMSTDTQYF.